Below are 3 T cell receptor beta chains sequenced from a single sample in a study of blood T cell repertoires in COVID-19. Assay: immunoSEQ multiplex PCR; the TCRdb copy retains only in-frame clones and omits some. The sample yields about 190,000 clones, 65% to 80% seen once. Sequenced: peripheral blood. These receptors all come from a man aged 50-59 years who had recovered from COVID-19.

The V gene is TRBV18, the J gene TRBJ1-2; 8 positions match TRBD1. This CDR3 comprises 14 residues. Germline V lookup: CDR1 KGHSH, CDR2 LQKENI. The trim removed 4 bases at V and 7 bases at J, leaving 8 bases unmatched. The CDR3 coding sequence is TGTGCCAGCTCACGGACAGGGTTTAGGTCTGGCTACACCTTC. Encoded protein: CASSRTGFRSGYTF.

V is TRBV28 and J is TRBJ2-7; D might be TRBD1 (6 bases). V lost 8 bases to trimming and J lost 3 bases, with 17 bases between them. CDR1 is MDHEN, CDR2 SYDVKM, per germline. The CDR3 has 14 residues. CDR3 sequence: CASLGHGVLYEQYF. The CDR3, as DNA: TGTGCCAGCCTGGGACACGGCGTTCTCTACGAGCAGTACTTC.

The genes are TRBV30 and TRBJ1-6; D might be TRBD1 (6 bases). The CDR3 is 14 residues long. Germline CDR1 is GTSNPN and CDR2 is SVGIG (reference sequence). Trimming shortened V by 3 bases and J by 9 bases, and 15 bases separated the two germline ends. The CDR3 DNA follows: TGTGCCTGGAGCCGAGGGGGGGGAATTTCACCCCTCCACTTT. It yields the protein CAWSRGGGISPLHF.